These 17 T cell receptor beta chains were all obtained from the same sample, sequenced in a study of blood T cell repertoires in COVID-19. The method was immunoSEQ multiplex PCR; TCRdb's version includes in-frame clones alone and lacks a portion of them. The table shows 150,000 to 200,000 clones, with roughly 85% occurring only once. Material: peripheral blood. All receptors derive from a man aged 45-65 years with active or convalescent COVID-19.

This clone came up once. The gene calls are TRBV7-3 and TRBJ1-5; 11 positions match TRBD1. The CDR3 is 15 residues long. V trimming: 5 bases; J trimming: 6 bases; junction bases outside the gene matches: 6. Per germline, CDR1 SGHTA and CDR2 FQGTGA. The CDR3 DNA sequence: TGTGCCAGCAGCATCACCGGGACAGGGGGTCAGCCCCAGCATTTT. Amino acid sequence: CASSITGTGGQPQHF.

This chain connects TRBV7-6 to TRBJ2-7; D is perhaps TRBD1 (6 bases). CDR3 length: 13 residues. Per germline, CDR1 SGHVS and CDR2 FNYEAQ. V lost 5 bases and J lost 5, with 13 bases in between. The CDR3 is CASSLVSGDEQYF. As DNA, the CDR3 is TGTGCCAGCAGCCTGGTTTCAGGGGACGAGCAGTACTTC.

The V and J genes are TRBV19 and TRBJ2-1; no reliable D call. V was clipped by 5 bases and J by 4 bases, with 6 bases between them. CDR1 and CDR2 from the germline V gene are LNHDA and SQIVND (reference sequence). This CDR3 has 12 amino acids. The chain's CDR3 is CASSLRYNEQFF. DNA for the CDR3: TGTGCCAGTAGTCTTCGTTACAATGAGCAGTTCTTC.

Comments on this clone: The identical CDR3 is also encoded by other nucleotide sequences in the sample. Here the CDR3 DNA reads TGCGCCAGCAGCTTAGGGGGACAATTCCAAGAGACCCAGTACTTC. Residues: CASSLGGQFQETQYF. The chain joins TRBV5-1 to TRBJ2-5; possible D gene TRBD1, 6 bases. Looked up from germline, CDR1 is SGHRS and CDR2 is YFSETQ. The germline V and J ends were trimmed by 2 bases and 1 base, with 12 bases remaining between them. This CDR3 is built from 15 residues.

This rearrangement joins TRBV20-1 to TRBJ1-1, with a tentative D call TRBD1 (6 bases). CDR3 size: 15 residues. The germline V and J ends were trimmed by 3 bases and 0 bases, with 14 bases remaining between them. In germline, CDR1 is DFQATT, CDR2 SNEGSKA (reference sequence). This chain's CDR3 is CSASPADRMNTEAFF. CDR3 sequence (DNA): TGCAGTGCTAGTCCTGCTGACAGGATGAACACTGAAGCTTTCTTT.

The chain's CDR3 is CASSTPTGIAEKLFF. DNA of the CDR3: TGTGCCAGCAGCACCCCGACAGGAATCGCTGAAAAACTGTTTTTT. This chain connects TRBV7-9 to TRBJ1-4, with D perhaps TRBD1 (6 bases). The CDR3 has 15 amino acids. Germline V gives CDR1 SEHNR, CDR2 FQNEAQ (reference sequence). With 5 bases removed from V and 7 bases from J, the gap between germline ends came to 17 bases.

Here the CDR3 reads CASSFRVSNQPQHF. In nucleotides, the CDR3 is TGTGCCAGTAGTTTCAGGGTTAGCAATCAGCCCCAGCATTTT. This chain joins TRBV19 and TRBJ1-5; tentative D call: TRBD1 (5 bases). The CDR3 is 14 residues long. Germline CDR1 is LNHDA and CDR2 is SQIVND (reference sequence). V shed 5 bases and J shed 0 bases, with 8 bases lying between them.

The rearrangement links TRBV7-7 to TRBJ2-5; 8 bases are a match to TRBD2. The CDR3 consists of 14 residues. The germline gives CDR1 SSHAT, CDR2 FNYEAQ (reference sequence). Unmatched junction bases numbered 5, after V lost 4 bases and J lost 4 bases. CDR3: CASSSLADGETQYF. The CDR3 DNA is TGTGCCAGCAGCTCACTAGCGGATGGAGAGACCCAGTACTTC.

CDR3 in DNA: TGTGCCAGCCGCGATCTGACCTATAATTCACCCCTCCACTTT. It encodes CASRDLTYNSPLHF. The chain couples TRBV18 to TRBJ1-6; no reliable D call. Germline CDR1 reads KGHSH; CDR2 reads LQKENI. V lost 8 bases and J 2 bases, leaving 10 bases between the germline ends. This CDR3 comprises 14 residues.

The V call is TRBV19, the J call TRBJ2-7; D not certain. Germline V gives CDR1 LNHDA, CDR2 SQIVND (reference sequence). Trimming stripped 7 bases from V and 1 base from J, with 14 bases between. The CDR3 runs 14 residues. The CDR3: CASKKTGFSYEQYF. The CDR3 DNA reads TGTGCCAGTAAGAAGACCGGGTTTTCCTACGAGCAGTACTTC.

The V and J genes are TRBV19 and TRBJ2-1; TRBD1 matches 7 bases. This CDR3 spans 14 amino acids. J was trimmed by 5 bases and V by 1 base; bases with no gene match: 2. Germline loops: CDR1 LNHDA, CDR2 SQIVND (reference sequence). CDR3 bases: TGTGCCAGTAGTATAGCGGGACAGAACAATGAGCAGTTCTTC. Encoded protein: CASSIAGQNNEQFF.

Notes on this clone: The sample holds other DNA sequences that translate to the same CDR3. This rearrangement joins TRBV20-1 to TRBJ1-2, with a tentative D call TRBD1 (6 bases). The CDR3 length is 11 residues. Trimming shortened V by 5 bases and J by 5 bases, and 9 bases separated the two germline ends. In germline, CDR1 is DFQATT, CDR2 SNEGSKA (reference sequence). The CDR3 loop is CSARTDYGYTF. The CDR3 DNA reads as TGCAGTGCTCGGACAGATTATGGCTACACCTTC.

The chain has TRBV10-1 and TRBJ2-2, with 12 nucleotides matching TRBD2. The CDR3 length is 17 residues. Germline assignment: CDR1 WNHNN and CDR2 SYGVQD (reference sequence). Trimming took 5 bases from V and 2 from J; bases not matched to a gene: 6. The CDR3 nucleotides are TGCGCCAGCAGTACCGGGACTAGCGGGCCTAACACCGGGGAGCTGTTTTTT. Encoded protein: CASSTGTSGPNTGELFF.

The chain is built from TRBV9 and TRBJ1-3; D remains ambiguous. The CDR3 sequence is 15 residues long. The ends were cut back, 4 bases at V and 0 bases at J, with 11 bases in the middle. Germline V gene sequence: CDR1 SGDLS, CDR2 YYNGEE. As DNA, the CDR3 is TGTGCCAGCAGCCCCCTCGACACCTCTGGAAACACCATATATTTT. Translating it yields CASSPLDTSGNTIYF.

This clone was recorded only once. The V call is TRBV28, the J call TRBJ1-5; tentatively, D is TRBD1 (6 bases). This CDR3 is built from 12 residues. From germline, CDR1 is MDHEN and CDR2 SYDVKM. Trimming cost V 8 bases and J 4 bases, with 9 bases left between them. As DNA, the CDR3 is TGTGCCAGCGGGCAGGGGAATCAGCCCCAGCATTTT. Encoded protein: CASGQGNQPQHF.

In this sample, this clone turned up a few times. The J gene is TRBJ2-7, the V gene TRBV19, with 11 bases matching TRBD2. Germline CDR1 is LNHDA and CDR2 is SQIVND (reference sequence). The CDR3 length is 16 residues. V shed 4 bases, J shed 2 bases, and the junction held 7 bases outside the gene matches. The CDR3 DNA reads TGTGCCAGTAGTACCCTCCTAGCGGGAGGTCCCTACGAGCAGTACTTC. Translating gives CASSTLLAGGPYEQYF.

The rearrangement uses TRBV7-9 and TRBJ2-3; D is perhaps TRBD2 (5 bases). This CDR3 is built from 14 residues. Trimming took off 5 bases at V and 0 bases at J, with 9 bases between the two ends. Germline V gene lookup returns CDR1 SEHNR and CDR2 FQNEAQ (reference sequence). Here the CDR3 reads CASSTGLSTDTQYF. For the CDR3, the DNA is TGTGCCAGCAGCACCGGACTGAGCACAGATACGCAGTATTTT.